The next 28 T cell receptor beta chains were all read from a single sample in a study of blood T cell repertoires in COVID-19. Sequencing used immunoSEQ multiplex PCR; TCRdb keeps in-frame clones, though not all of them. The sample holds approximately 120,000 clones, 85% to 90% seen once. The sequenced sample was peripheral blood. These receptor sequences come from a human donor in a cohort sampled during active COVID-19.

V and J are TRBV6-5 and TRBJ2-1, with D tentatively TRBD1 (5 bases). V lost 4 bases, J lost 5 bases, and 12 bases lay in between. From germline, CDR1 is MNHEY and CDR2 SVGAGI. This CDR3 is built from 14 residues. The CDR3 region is CASSFLPGNNEQFF. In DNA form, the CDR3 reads TGTGCCAGCAGTTTTTTGCCAGGGAACAATGAGCAGTTCTTC.

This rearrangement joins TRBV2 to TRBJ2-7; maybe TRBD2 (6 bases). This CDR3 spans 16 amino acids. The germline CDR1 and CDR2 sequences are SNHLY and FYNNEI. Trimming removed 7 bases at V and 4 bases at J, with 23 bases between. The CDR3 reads CASTKRGVTVMYEQYF. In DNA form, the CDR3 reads TGTGCCAGCACTAAGCGCGGGGTAACCGTCATGTACGAGCAGTACTTC.

As DNA, the CDR3 is TGCGCCAGCAGCCCCCCAACCCTTAGGGGGGGGGTGGGGAGGAGCTCTGGAAACACCATATATTTT. Protein product: CASSPPTLRGGVGRSSGNTIYF. The chain combines TRBV4-3 with TRBJ1-3; D possibly corresponds to TRBD1 (6 bases). CDR1 LGHNA and CDR2 YSLEER come from the germline V gene. This CDR3 region has 22 residues. The ends were cut back, 4 bases at V and 0 bases at J, with 31 bases in the middle.

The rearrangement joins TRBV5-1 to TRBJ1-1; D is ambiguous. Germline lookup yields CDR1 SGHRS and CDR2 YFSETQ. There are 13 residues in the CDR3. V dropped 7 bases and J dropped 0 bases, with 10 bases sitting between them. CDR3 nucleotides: TGCGCCAGCGCCTCCAACATGAACACTGAAGCTTTCTTT. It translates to CASASNMNTEAFF.

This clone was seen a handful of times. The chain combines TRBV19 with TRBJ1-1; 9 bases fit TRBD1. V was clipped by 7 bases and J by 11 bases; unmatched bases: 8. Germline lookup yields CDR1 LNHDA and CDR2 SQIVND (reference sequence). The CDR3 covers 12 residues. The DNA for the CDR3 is TGTGCCAGTATCCCCGGGACAGGGAACGCTTTCTTT. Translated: CASIPGTGNAFF.

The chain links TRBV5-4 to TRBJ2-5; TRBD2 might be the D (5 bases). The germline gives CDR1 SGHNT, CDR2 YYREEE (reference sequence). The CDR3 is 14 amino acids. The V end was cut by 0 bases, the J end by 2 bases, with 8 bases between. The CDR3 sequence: CASSLERAQETQYF. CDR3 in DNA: TGTGCCAGCAGCTTGGAGAGGGCACAAGAGACCCAGTACTTC.

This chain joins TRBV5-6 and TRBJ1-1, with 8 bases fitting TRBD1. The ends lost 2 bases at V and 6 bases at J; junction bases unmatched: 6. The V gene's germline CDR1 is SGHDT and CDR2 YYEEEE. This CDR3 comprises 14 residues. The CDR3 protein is CASSLPGQGSEAFF. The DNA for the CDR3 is TGTGCCAGCAGCTTACCCGGACAGGGCTCTGAAGCTTTCTTT. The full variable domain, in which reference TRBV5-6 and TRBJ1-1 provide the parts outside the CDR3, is DAGVTQSPTHLIKTRGQQVTLRCSPKSGHDTVSWYQQALGQGPQFIFQYYEEEERQRGNFPDRFSGHQFPNYSSELNVNALLLGDSALYLCASSLPGQGSEAFFGQGTRLTVV.

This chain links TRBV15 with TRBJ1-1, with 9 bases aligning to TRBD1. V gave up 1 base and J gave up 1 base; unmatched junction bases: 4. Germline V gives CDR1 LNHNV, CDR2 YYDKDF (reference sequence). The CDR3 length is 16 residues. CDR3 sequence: CATSRGRGQGNTEAFF. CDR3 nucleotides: TGTGCCACCAGCAGAGGGAGGGGACAGGGGAACACTGAAGCTTTCTTT.

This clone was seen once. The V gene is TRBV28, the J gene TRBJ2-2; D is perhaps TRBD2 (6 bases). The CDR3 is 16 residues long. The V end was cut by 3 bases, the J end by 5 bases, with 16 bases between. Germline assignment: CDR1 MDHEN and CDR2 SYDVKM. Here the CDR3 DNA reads TGTGCCAGCAGTTTCGGAGGGAACCTACCTACCGGGGAGCTGTTTTTT. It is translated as CASSFGGNLPTGELFF.

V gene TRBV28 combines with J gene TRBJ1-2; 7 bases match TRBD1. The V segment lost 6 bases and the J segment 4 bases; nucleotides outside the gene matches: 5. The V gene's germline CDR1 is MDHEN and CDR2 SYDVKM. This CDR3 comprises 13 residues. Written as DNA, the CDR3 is TGTGCCAGCAGATTAGACAGGGTCTATGGCTACACCTTC. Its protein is CASRLDRVYGYTF.

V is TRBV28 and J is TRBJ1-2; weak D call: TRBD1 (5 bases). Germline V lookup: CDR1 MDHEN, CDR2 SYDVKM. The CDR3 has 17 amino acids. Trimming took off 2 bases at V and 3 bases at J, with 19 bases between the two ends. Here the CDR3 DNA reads TGTGCCAGCAGTTTAGGGTCGGGGGAGTTTCGGCACTATGGCTACACCTTC. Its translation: CASSLGSGEFRHYGYTF.

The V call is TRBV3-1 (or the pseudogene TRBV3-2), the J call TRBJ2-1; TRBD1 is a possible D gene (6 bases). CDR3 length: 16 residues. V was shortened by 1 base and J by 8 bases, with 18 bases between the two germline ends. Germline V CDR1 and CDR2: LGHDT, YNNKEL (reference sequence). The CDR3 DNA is TGTGCCAGCAGCCAAGCCCCGGGACAACCGAGGGATGAGCAGTTCTTC. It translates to CASSQAPGQPRDEQFF.

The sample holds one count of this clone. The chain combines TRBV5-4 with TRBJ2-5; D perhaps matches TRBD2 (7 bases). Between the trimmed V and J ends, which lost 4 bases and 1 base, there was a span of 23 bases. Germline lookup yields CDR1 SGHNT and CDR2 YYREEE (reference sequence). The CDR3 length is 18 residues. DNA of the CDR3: TGTGCCAGCAGCCCCGAAGGGGGGGAGCGGGGTGGCCAAGAGACCCAGTACTTC. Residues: CASSPEGGERGGQETQYF.

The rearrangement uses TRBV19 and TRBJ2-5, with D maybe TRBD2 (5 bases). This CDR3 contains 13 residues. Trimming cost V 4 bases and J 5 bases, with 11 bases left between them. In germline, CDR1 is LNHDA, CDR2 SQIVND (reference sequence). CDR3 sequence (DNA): TGTGCCAGTAGTACCACTCGGGGTGAGACCCAGTACTTC. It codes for CASSTTRGETQYF.

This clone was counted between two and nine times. In nucleotides, the CDR3 is TGCGCCAGCAGCCAAGGCCTCTTAGGGGGCAATAACACTGAAGCTTTCTTT. It specifies CASSQGLLGGNNTEAFF. The chain carries TRBV4-1 and TRBJ1-1, with 7 bases fitting TRBD1. Germline lookup yields CDR1 MGHRA and CDR2 YSYEKL. The CDR3 spans 17 residues. With V trimmed by 1 base and J by 2 bases, 10 bases remained unmatched.

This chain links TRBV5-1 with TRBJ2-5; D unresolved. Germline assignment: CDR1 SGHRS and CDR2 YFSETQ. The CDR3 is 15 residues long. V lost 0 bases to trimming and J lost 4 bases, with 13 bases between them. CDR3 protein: CASSLGQSPSETQYF. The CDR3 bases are TGCGCCAGCAGCTTGGGGCAGTCCCCATCAGAGACCCAGTACTTC.

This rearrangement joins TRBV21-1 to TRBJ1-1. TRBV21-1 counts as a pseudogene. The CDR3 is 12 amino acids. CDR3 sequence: CASSKGGGEAFF. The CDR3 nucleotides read TGTGCCAGCAGCAAAGGTGGGGGGGAAGCTTTCTTT.

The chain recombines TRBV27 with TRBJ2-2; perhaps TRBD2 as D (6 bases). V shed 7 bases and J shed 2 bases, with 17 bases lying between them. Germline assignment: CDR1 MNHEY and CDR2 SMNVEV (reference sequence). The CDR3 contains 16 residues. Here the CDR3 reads CASTAGSGYNTGELFF. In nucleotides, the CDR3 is TGTGCCAGCACCGCAGGGAGCGGGTACAACACCGGGGAGCTGTTTTTT.

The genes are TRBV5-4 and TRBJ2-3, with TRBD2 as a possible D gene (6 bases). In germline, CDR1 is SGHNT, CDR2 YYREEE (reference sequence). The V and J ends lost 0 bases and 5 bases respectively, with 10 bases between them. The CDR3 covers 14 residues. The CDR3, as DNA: TGTGCCAGCAGCTTGGGGGGGGAGTTAGATACGCAGTATTTT. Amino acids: CASSLGGELDTQYF.

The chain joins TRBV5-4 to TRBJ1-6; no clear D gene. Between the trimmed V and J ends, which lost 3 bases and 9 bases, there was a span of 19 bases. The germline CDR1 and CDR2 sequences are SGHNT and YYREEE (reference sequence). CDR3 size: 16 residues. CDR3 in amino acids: CASSSYRDVRGSPLHF. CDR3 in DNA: TGTGCCAGCAGCTCTTACCGGGATGTGAGAGGTTCACCCCTCCACTTT.

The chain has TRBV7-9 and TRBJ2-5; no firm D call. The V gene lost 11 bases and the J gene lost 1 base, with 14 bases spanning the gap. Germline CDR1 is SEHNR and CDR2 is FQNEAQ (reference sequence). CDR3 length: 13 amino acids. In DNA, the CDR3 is TGTGCCTCAGAGGCCGGGTTCCAAGAGACCCAGTACTTC. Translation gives CASEAGFQETQYF.

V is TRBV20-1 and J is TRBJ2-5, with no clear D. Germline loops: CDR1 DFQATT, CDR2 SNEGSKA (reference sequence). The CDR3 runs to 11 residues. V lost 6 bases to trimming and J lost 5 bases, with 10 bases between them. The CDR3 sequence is CSARSKETQYF. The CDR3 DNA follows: TGCAGTGCCAGGTCTAAGGAGACCCAGTACTTC.

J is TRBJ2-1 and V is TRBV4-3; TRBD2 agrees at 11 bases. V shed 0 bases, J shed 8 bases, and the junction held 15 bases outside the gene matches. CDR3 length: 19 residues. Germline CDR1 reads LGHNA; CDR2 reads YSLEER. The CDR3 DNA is TGCGCCAGCAGCCAAGATGTTCCCAGGGCTAGCGGGAGGAAAGATGAGCAGTTCTTC. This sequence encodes CASSQDVPRASGRKDEQFF.

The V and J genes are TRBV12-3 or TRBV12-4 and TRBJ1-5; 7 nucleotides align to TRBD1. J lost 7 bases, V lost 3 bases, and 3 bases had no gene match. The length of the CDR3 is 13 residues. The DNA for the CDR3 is TGTGCCAGCAGTTTTACAGGGGAACAGCCCCAGCATTTT. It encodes CASSFTGEQPQHF.

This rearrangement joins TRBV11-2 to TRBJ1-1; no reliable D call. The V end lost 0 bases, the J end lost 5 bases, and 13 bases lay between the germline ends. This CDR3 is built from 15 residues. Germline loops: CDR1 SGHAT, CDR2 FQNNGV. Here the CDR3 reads CASSLDAGSWTEAFF. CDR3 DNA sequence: TGTGCCAGCAGCTTAGATGCGGGTTCTTGGACTGAAGCTTTCTTT.

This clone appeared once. CDR3 bases: TGCAGCGTTGTTAGGGACACGTTTAACAATGAGCAGTTCTTC. This gives the protein CSVVRDTFNNEQFF. This chain joins TRBV29-1 and TRBJ2-1, with TRBD1 as a possible D gene (6 bases). The CDR3 has 14 amino acids. Looked up from germline, CDR1 is SQVTM and CDR2 is ANQGSEA. The V end was cut by 4 bases, the J end by 5 bases, with 15 bases between.

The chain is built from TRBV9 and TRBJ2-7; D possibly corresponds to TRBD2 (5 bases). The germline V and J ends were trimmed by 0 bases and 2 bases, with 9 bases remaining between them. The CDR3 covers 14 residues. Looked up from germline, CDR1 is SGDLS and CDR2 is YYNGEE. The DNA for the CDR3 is TGTGCCAGCAGCGTAGGAGGGCCCACCTACGAGCAGTACTTC. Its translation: CASSVGGPTYEQYF.

CDR3 residues: CASSRTWGGRARSPLHF. CDR3 DNA: TGTGCCAGCAGCCGCACGTGGGGCGGGAGGGCGCGATCACCCCTCCACTTT. V and J are TRBV11-2 and TRBJ1-6, with a tentative D call TRBD1 (5 bases). The CDR3 loop spans 17 amino acids. V lost 5 bases, J lost 10 bases, and 24 bases lay in between. The germline CDR1 and CDR2 sequences are SGHAT and FQNNGV.